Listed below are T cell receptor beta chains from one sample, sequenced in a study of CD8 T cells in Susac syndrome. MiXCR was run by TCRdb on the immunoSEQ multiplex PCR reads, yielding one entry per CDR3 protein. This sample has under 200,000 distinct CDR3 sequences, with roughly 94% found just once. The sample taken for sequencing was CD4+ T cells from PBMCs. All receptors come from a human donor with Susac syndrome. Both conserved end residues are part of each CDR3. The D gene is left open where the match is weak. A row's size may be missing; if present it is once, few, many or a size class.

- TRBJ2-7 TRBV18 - TGTGCCAGCTCAACCGGACAGTACTACGAGCAGTACTTC CASSTGQYYEQYF
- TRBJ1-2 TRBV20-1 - TGCAGTGCCCAGTACAGGGCTCTGGATGGCTACACCTTC CSAQYRALDGYTF
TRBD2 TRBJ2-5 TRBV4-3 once TGCGCCAGCAGCCATCGACGGGGGGAGCCGGAGACCCAGTACTTC CASSHRRGEPETQYF
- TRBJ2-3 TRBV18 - TGTGCCAGCTCTCCGGACGGCAGGAGCACAGATACGCAGTATTTT CASSPDGRSTDTQYF
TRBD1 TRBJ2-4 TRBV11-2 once TGTGCCAGCAGCACCTCGGGACAGACACGGTTTAAAAACATTCAGTACTTC CASSTSGQTRFKNIQYF
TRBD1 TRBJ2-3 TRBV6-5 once TGTGCCAGCAGCCCCGGACAGGGGGTGACAGATACGCAGTATTTT CASSPGQGVTDTQYF
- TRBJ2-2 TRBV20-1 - TGCAGTGCTCCAGGGGACGCGAACACCGGGGAGCTGTTTTTT CSAPGDANTGELFF
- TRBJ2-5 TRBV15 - TGTGCCACCAGCAGAGATAAAAAGACCCAGTACTTC CATSRDKKTQYF
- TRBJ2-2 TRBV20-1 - TGCAGTGCTAGAGATAGACTAGAGAAACCCGGGGAGCTGTTTTTT CSARDRLEKPGELFF
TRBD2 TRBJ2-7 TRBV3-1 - TGTGCCAGCAGAGGCGGGGGTGTCTGGAAGCAGTACTTC CASRGGGVWKQYF
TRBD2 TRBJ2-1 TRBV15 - TGTGCCACCAGCAGAGATTACGCGGGGGGCAGGTATGAGCAGTTCTTC CATSRDYAGGRYEQFF
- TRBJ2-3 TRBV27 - TGTGCCAGCAGTTTACGAGGCACAGATACGCAGTATTTT CASSLRGTDTQYF
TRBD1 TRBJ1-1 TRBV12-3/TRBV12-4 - TGTGCCAGCAATCAGGGGGAGGGTCGAGCTTTCTTT CASNQGEGRAFF
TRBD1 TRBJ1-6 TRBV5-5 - TGTGCCAGCAGCTTTCTGGACAGGCCTAATTCACCCCTCCACTTT CASSFLDRPNSPLHF
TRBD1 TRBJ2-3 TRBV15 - TGTGCCACCAGCAGCCCCCGGGACAGCCGAACAGATACGCAGTATTTT CATSSPRDSRTDTQYF
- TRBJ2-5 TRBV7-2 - TGTGCCAGCAGCAAAGGGGGAGGGGGAAAGACCCAGTACTTC CASSKGGGGKTQYF
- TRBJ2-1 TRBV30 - TGTGCCTCCCAAGGGGGGGCCTACAATGAGCAGTTCTTC CASQGGAYNEQFF
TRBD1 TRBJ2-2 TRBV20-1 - TGCAGTGCTAACCGGGACAGTAGCACCGGGGAGCTGTTTTTT CSANRDSSTGELFF
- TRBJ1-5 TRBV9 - TGTGCCAGCAGCGTAGATGGCGATCAGCCCCAGCATTTT CASSVDGDQPQHF
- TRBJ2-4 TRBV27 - TGTGCCAGCAGTCGCTCCCTAGGGTGGAACATTCAGTACTTC CASSRSLGWNIQYF
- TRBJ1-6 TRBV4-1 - TGCGCCAGCAGCCAAGAAAGGGAGCTTTCGACTTCACCCCTCCACTTT CASSQERELSTSPLHF
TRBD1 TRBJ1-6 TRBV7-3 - TGTGCCAGCAGTGCGGGACAGGGGAGTTATTCACCCCTCCACTTT CASSAGQGSYSPLHF
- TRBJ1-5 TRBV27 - TGTGCCAGCAGTTTAATCAGGGACTATCAGCCCCAGCATTTT CASSLIRDYQPQHF
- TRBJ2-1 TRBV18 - TGTGCCAGCTCCCCCAAGTCTCCACCCAATGAGCAGTTCTTC CASSPKSPPNEQFF
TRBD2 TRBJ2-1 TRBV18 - TGTGCCAGCTCTCCTGCCGCGGGGGTGGAGCAGTTCTTC CASSPAAGVEQFF
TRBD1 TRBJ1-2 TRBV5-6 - TGTGCCAGCAGCGGGAGACAGGGAAACTATGGCTACACCTTC CASSGRQGNYGYTF